This T cell receptor beta chain is drawn from a study of cytomegalovirus exposure and HLA in healthy donors. Study-wide context: As released early, the data held about 85 million unique TCRs from HLA-typed donors.

Comment on this clone: The antigen is unknown.

Study results and caveats: Among the sequence variants, a highly shared cluster was likely an artifact of sequencing. Analyses of presence/absence relied on an assumption of roughly uniform sequencing depth across donors. Most TCR sequences were uncommon, yet certain public TCRs appeared in many donors.

The CDR3 loop spans 15 amino acids. The V gene's germline CDR1 is SGHNT and CDR2 YYREEE (reference sequence). The J segment lost 0 bases and the V segment lost 4 bases, leaving 4 bases of the junction unmatched. Use of 60 Vbeta and 13 Jbeta primers characterized the PCR. Data came from immunoSEQ multiplex PCR; TCRdb stores just in-frame clones and leaves some out. The sample shows about 55,000 clones, 78% of them seen only once. The chain combines TRBV5-4 with TRBJ1-3; 7 nucleotides line up with TRBD1. The sample consisted of PBMCs. The sequence came from a female donor in good health and CMV-seronegative. The CDR3 region has the DNA TGTGCCAGCAGCCCTGACAGGGACTCTGGAAACACCATATATTTT. It is translated as CASSPDRDSGNTIYF.